This T cell receptor beta chain is drawn from a study of blood T cell repertoires in COVID-19. Study summary: Italy, Spain and the United States were the sources of the convalescent and acute COVID-19 samples. Sample material is recorded as cDNA or gDNA derived from T cells, B-cell-depleted T cells, or PBMCs.

Per the original data handling: Cell counts per sample came from amplifying reference gene primers. The table came from immunoSEQ multiplex PCR; TCRdb's copy has only in-frame clones and leaves some out. V, J and clone size derive from that table, while D and trimming were established from the DNA sequence. The repertoire holds tens of thousands of clones, with 90% as singletons. Patients from Seattle were sampled longitudinally, starting during active infection. Germline assignment: CDR1 MNHNY and CDR2 SVGAGI (reference sequence). With 5 bases removed from V and 15 bases from J, the gap between germline ends came to 11 bases. The CDR3 runs 11 residues.

The rearrangement links TRBV6-6 to TRBJ1-6; D is possibly TRBD1 (5 bases). Sequencing input: peripheral blood. The receptor comes from a man aged 18-30 years with COVID-19, enrolled during active disease. Here the CDR3 reads CASSAGGNLHF. In nucleotides, the CDR3 is TGTGCCAGCAGTGCGGGGGGGAACCTCCACTTT.